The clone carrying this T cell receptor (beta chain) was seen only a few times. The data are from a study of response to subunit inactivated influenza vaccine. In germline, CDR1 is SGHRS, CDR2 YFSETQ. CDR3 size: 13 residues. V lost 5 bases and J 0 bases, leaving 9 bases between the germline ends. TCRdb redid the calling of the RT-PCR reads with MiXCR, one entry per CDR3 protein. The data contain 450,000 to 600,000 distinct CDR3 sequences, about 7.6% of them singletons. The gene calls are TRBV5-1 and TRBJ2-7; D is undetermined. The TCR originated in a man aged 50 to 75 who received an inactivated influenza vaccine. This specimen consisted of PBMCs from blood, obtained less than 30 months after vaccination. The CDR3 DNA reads TGCGCCAGCAGGGAGAGTGGCTCCTACGAGCAGTACTTC. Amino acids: CASRESGSYEQYF.